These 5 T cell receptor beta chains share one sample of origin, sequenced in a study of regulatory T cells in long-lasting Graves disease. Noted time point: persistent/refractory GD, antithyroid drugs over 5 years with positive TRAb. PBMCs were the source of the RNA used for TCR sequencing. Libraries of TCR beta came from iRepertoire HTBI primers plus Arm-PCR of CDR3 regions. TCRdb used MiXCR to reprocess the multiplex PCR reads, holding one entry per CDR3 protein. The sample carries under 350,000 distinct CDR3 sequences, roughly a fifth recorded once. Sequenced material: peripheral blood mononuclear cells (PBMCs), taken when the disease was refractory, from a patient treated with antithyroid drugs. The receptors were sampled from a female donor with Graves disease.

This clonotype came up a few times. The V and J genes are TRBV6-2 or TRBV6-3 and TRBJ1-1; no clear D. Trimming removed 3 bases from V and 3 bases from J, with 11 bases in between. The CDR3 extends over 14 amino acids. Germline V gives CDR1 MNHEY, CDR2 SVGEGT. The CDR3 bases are TGTGCCAGCAGTTATGGGTGCGGGGACACTGAAGCTTTCTTT. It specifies CASSYGCGDTEAFF.

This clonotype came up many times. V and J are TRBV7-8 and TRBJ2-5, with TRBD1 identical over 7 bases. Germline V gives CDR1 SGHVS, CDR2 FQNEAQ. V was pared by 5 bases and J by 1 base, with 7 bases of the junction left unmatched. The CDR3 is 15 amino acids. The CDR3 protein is CASSAGTGVQETQYF. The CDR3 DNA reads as TGTGCCAGCAGCGCCGGTACAGGGGTCCAAGAGACCCAGTACTTC.

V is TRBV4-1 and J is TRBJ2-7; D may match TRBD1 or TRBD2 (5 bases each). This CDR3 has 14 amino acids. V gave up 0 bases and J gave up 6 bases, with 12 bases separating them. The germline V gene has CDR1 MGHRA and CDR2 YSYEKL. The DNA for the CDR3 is TGCGCCAGCAGCCAAGATGATCATGGGGGCGAGCAGTACTTC. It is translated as CASSQDDHGGEQYF.

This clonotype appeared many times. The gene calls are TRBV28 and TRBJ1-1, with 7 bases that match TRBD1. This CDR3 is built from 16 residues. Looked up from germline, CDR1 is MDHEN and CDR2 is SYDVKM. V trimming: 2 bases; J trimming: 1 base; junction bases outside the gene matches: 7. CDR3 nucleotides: TGTGCCAGCAGTTTAGTGAGACAGGGTTCGAACACTGAAGCTTTCTTT. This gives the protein CASSLVRQGSNTEAFF.

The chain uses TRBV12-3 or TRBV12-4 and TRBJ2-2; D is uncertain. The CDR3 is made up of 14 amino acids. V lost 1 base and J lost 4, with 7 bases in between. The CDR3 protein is CASSLEIGTGELFF. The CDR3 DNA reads TGTGCCAGCAGTTTAGAGATTGGCACCGGGGAGCTGTTTTTT.